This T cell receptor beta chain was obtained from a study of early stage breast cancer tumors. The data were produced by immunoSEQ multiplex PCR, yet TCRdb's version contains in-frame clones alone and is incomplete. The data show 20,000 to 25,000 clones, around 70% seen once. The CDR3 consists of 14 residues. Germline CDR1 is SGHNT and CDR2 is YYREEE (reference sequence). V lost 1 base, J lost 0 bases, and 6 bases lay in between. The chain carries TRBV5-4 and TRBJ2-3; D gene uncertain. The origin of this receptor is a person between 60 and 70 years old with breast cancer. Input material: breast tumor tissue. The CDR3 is CASSLSSSTDTQYF. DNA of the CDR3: TGTGCCAGCAGCTTGTCGTCGAGCACAGATACGCAGTATTTT.